The clone carrying this T cell receptor beta chain was detected only a few times. Trimming stripped 0 bases from V and 2 bases from J, with 9 bases between. The germline V gene encodes CDR1 SGHTA and CDR2 FQGNSA. The CDR3 has 15 amino acids. Primed by a sample-barcoded 5' primer and a J-beta primer mix, a second PCR proceeded for 7 to 11 cycles. TCRdb analysed the 5' RACE reads with MiXCR anew, one entry per CDR3 protein. Here the sample spans over 950,000 distinct CDR3 sequences, roughly half being singletons. This record belongs to a study of blood T cells in healthy people across ages. This chain uses TRBV7-2 with TRBJ2-3, with D unresolved. Sequencing was carried out using blood. This clonotype was sampled from a woman aged 60-70 years in good health. CDR3 residues: CASSLALQVTDTQYF. DNA of the CDR3: TGTGCCAGCAGCTTAGCGCTTCAGGTCACAGATACGCAGTATTTT. The whole variable domain, filled in from reference TRBV7-2 and TRBJ2-3, reads GAGVSQSPSNKVTEKGKDVELRCDPISGHTALYWYRQSLGQGLEFLIYFQGNSAPDKSGLPSDRFSAERTGGSVSTLTIQRTQQEDSAVYLCASSLALQVTDTQYFGPGTRLTVL.